These 3 T cell receptor beta chains were all obtained from the same sample, sequenced in a study of blood T cell repertoires in COVID-19. Repertoires were generated with immunoSEQ multiplex PCR, while TCRdb's copy carries only in-frame clones and drops some. The table includes more than 70,000 clones, 86% detected once. Input material: peripheral blood. Receptor source: a woman aged 80 or over with acute or convalescent COVID-19.

The chain is built from TRBV7-3 and TRBJ2-7, with D maybe TRBD2 (7 bases). Germline assignment: CDR1 SGHTA and CDR2 FQGTGA. Trimming stripped 8 bases from V and 3 bases from J, with 17 bases between. This CDR3 is 14 amino acids long. The chain's CDR3 is CASARRGGDYEQYF. The CDR3 DNA reads TGTGCCAGCGCCCGGAGGGGGGGGGACTACGAGCAGTACTTC. Variable domain in full (rest from reference TRBV7-3 and TRBJ2-7): GAGVSQTPSNKVTEKGKYVELRCDPISGHTALYWYRQSLGQGPEFLIYFQGTGAADDSGLPNDRFFAVRPEGSVSTLKIQRTERGDSAVYLCASARRGGDYEQYFGPGTRLTVT.

The chain joins TRBV20-1 to TRBJ2-1; D not certain. Deletions cut 3 bases from V and 6 bases from J, with 6 bases between. Looked up from germline, CDR1 is DFQATT and CDR2 is SNEGSKA (reference sequence). This CDR3 region has 11 residues. Here the CDR3 reads CSASPGNEQFF. CDR3 nucleotides: TGCAGTGCTAGTCCGGGCAATGAGCAGTTCTTC.

The genes are TRBV3-1 (or the pseudogene TRBV3-2) and TRBJ1-3; D might be TRBD1 (6 bases). V lost 4 bases, J lost 5 bases, and 9 bases lay in between. Germline CDR1 and CDR2: LGHDT and YNNKEL (reference sequence). This CDR3 is built from 13 residues. The CDR3, as DNA: TGTGCCAGCAGCCTACAGGGCCGAAACACCATATATTTT. Protein product: CASSLQGRNTIYF.